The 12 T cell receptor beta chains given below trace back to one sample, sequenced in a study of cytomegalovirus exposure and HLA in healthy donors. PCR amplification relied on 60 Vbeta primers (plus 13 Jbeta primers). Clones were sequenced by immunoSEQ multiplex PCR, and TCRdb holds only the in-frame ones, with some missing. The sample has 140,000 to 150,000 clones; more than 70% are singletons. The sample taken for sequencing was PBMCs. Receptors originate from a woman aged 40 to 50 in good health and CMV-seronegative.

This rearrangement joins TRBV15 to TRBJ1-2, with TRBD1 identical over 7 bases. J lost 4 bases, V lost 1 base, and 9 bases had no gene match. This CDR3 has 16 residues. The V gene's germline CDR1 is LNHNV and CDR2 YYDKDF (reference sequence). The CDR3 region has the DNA TGTGCCACCAGCAGAGGACGCGGGACAGAAGTCTATGGCTACACCTTC. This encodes CATSRGRGTEVYGYTF.

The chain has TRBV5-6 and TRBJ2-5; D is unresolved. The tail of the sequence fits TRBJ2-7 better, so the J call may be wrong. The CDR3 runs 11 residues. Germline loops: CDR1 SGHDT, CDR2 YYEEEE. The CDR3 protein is CASSSAYEQYF. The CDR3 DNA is TGTGCCAGCAGCTCCGCCTACGAGCAGTACTTC.

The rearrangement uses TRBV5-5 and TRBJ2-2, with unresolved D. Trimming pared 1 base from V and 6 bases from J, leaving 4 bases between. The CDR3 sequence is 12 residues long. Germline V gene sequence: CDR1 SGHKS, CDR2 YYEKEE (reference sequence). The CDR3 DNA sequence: TGTGCCAGCAGCTTGCTCCCCGGGGAGCTGTTTTTT. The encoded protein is CASSLLPGELFF.

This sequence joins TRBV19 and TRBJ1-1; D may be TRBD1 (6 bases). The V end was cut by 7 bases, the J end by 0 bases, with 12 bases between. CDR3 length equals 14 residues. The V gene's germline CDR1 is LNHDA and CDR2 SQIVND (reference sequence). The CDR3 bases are TGTGCCAGTATGGACAGCAACATGAACACTGAAGCTTTCTTT. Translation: CASMDSNMNTEAFF.

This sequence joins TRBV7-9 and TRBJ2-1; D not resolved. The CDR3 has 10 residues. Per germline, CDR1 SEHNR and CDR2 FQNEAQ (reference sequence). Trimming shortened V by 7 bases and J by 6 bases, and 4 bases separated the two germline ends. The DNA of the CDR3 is TGTGCCAGCACCCTCAATGAGCAGTTCTTC. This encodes CASTLNEQFF.

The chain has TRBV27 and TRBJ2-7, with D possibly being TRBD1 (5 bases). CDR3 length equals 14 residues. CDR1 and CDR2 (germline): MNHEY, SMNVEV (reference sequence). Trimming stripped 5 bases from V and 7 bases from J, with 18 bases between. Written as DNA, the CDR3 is TGTGCCAGCAGTCCAGGGATTAAGACTGGGGAGCAGTACTTC. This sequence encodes CASSPGIKTGEQYF.

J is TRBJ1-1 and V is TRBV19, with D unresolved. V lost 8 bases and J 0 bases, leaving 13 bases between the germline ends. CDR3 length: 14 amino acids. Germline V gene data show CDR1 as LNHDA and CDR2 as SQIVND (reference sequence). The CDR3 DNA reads TGTGCCAGTGGAGGTCCGCAGGTGAACACTGAAGCTTTCTTT. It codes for CASGGPQVNTEAFF.

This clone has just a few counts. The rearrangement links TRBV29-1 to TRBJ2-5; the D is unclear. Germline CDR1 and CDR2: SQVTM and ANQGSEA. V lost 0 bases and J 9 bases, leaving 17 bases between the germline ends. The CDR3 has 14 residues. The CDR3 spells CSVEDPRSPNAQYF. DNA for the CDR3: TGCAGCGTTGAAGATCCCCGTAGCCCCAACGCCCAGTACTTC. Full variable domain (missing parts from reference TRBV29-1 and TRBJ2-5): SAVISQKPSRDICQRGTSLTIQCQVDSQVTMMFWYRQQPGQSLTLIATANQGSEATYESGFVIDKFPISRPNLTFSTLTVSNMSPEDSSIYLCSVEDPRSPNAQYFGPGTRLLVL.

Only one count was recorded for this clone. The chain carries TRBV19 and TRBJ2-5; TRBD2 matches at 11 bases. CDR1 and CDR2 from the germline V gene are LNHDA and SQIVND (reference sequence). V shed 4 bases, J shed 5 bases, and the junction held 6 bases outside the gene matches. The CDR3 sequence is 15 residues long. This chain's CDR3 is CASSKGLADGETQYF. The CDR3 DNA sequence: TGTGCCAGTAGTAAGGGACTAGCGGATGGGGAGACCCAGTACTTC.

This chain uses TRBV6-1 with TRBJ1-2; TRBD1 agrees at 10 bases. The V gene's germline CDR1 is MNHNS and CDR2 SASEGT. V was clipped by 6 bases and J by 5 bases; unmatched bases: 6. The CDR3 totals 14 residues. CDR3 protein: CASRETGGGYGYTF. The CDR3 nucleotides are TGTGCCAGCAGAGAGACAGGGGGCGGGTATGGCTACACCTTC.

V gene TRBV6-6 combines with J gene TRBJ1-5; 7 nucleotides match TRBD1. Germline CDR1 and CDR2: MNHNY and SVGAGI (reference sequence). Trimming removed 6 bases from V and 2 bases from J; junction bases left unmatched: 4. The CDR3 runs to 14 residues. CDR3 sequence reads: CASSFTGGNQPQHF. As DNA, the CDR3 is TGTGCCAGCAGCTTCACAGGGGGCAATCAGCCCCAGCATTTT.

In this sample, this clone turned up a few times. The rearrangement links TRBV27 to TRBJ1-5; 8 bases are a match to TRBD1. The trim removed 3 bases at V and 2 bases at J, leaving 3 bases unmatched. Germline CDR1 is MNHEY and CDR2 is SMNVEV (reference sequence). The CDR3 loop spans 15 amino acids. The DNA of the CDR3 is TGTGCCAGCAGTTTTTCGACAGGGGGCAATCAGCCCCAGCATTTT. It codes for CASSFSTGGNQPQHF.